Listed below are T cell receptor beta chains from one sample, sequenced in a study of blood T cells in healthy people across ages. In TCRdb, the 5' RACE reads were re-called with MiXCR into one record per CDR3 protein. Of hundreds of thousands of distinct CDR3 sequences listed, 29% are singletons. The sequenced sample was blood. The receptors were sampled from a woman aged 80 or over in good health. The CDR3 runs from the conserved cysteine through the conserved F or W. D genes are given only for firm matches. A clone size is listed for some rows: how often the clone was seen (once, few, many), or a class if it is expanded.

CDR3 DNA: TGTGCCAGCAGCAAGACTAGCGGGATTTACAATGAGCAGTTCTTC; CDR3 protein: CASSKTSGIYNEQFF; J gene: TRBJ2-1; V gene: TRBV7-2; clone size: NA; D gene: TRBD2
CDR3 DNA: TGCAGTGCTAGAGGTGATCCGGGACAGTCTGAACAGCAGTACTTC; CDR3 protein: CSARGDPGQSEQQYF; J gene: TRBJ2-7; V gene: TRBV20-1; clone size: many; D gene: TRBD1
CDR3 DNA: TGTGCCACCAGCAGAAGACAGGTGGTGAACACTGAAGCTTTCTTT; CDR3 protein: CATSRRQVVNTEAFF; J gene: TRBJ1-1; V gene: TRBV15; clone size: few; D gene: NA
CDR3 DNA: TGTGCCAGCAGAGGAGAACGCGGGACAGGGTCCAAAAACATTCAGTACTTC; CDR3 protein: CASRGERGTGSKNIQYF; J gene: TRBJ2-4; V gene: TRBV2; clone size: many; D gene: TRBD1
CDR3 DNA: TGCGCCAGCAGCTTGGGACAGGGAGGTTCCAATGAGCAGTTCTTC; CDR3 protein: CASSLGQGGSNEQFF; J gene: TRBJ2-1; V gene: TRBV5-1; clone size: NA; D gene: NA
CDR3 DNA: TGTGCCAGCAGTCGGGGGACAGTCCGATACAATGAGCAGTTCTTC; CDR3 protein: CASSRGTVRYNEQFF; J gene: TRBJ2-1; V gene: TRBV5-5; clone size: many; D gene: NA
CDR3 DNA: TGTGCCAGCAGGGGGGGGCCCCCCTACAATGAGCAGTTCTTC; CDR3 protein: CASRGGPPYNEQFF; J gene: TRBJ2-1; V gene: TRBV6-4; clone size: many; D gene: NA
CDR3 DNA: TGCGCCAGCAGTCCCGTTTTATTCGCCGGGGAGCTGTTTTTT; CDR3 protein: CASSPVLFAGELFF; J gene: TRBJ2-2; V gene: TRBV10-1; clone size: few; D gene: NA
CDR3 DNA: TGTGCCATCCTCCCAAATCAGGGGTCCTTTTTAGGCTACACCTTC; CDR3 protein: CAILPNQGSFLGYTF; J gene: TRBJ1-2; V gene: TRBV6-1; clone size: few; D gene: NA
CDR3 DNA: TGTGCCAGCAGCCCAAGGGGCAGTTTGGAGACCCAGTTCTTC; CDR3 protein: CASSPRGSLETQFF; J gene: TRBJ2-1; V gene: TRBV6-2/TRBV6-3; clone size: NA; D gene: NA
CDR3 DNA: TGTGCCAGCAGGCTCGGGGGGCCCTCGGACGAAGCTTTCTTT; CDR3 protein: CASRLGGPSDEAFF; J gene: TRBJ1-1; V gene: TRBV12-3/TRBV12-4; clone size: few; D gene: NA
CDR3 DNA: TGTGCCAGCAGTGTAACACAAGAGACCCAGTACTTC; CDR3 protein: CASSVTQETQYF; J gene: TRBJ2-5; V gene: TRBV2; clone size: many; D gene: NA
CDR3 DNA: TGTGCCAGCAGCTTAGCGCCCCCCGGGGCGGGAGGCTACACCTTC; CDR3 protein: CASSLAPPGAGGYTF; J gene: TRBJ1-2; V gene: TRBV7-9; clone size: NA; D gene: NA
CDR3 DNA: TGCGCCAGCAGCCGTACAGGGGGCTCGGGCAATCAGCCCCAGCATTTT; CDR3 protein: CASSRTGGSGNQPQHF; J gene: TRBJ1-5; V gene: TRBV5-1; clone size: many; D gene: TRBD1
CDR3 DNA: TGCAGTGCGAGAGCGACAGCCACCGGGGAGCTGTTTTTT; CDR3 protein: CSARATATGELFF; J gene: TRBJ2-2; V gene: TRBV20-1; clone size: NA; D gene: NA
CDR3 DNA: TGCAGTGCCCAACAGGGGGCAACAGATACGCAGTATTTT; CDR3 protein: CSAQQGATDTQYF; J gene: TRBJ2-3; V gene: TRBV20-1; clone size: few; D gene: TRBD1
CDR3 DNA: TGCGCCAGCAGCCAATCGGGGGGGCAGCAAGATACGCAGTATTTT; CDR3 protein: CASSQSGGQQDTQYF; J gene: TRBJ2-3; V gene: TRBV4-3; clone size: many; D gene: TRBD2
CDR3 DNA: TGTGCCAGCAGTCCCGGGACAGGGAATACCTTAGCCAAAAACATTCAGTACTTC; CDR3 protein: CASSPGTGNTLAKNIQYF; J gene: TRBJ2-4; V gene: TRBV28; clone size: many; D gene: TRBD1
CDR3 DNA: TGTGCCAGCAGTAGCAGGGTGGGAGAGACCCAGTACTTC; CDR3 protein: CASSSRVGETQYF; J gene: TRBJ2-5; V gene: TRBV6-5; clone size: few; D gene: NA
CDR3 DNA: TGTGCCAGCAGCTTTGGGGGTACGGCAGATACGCAGTATTTT; CDR3 protein: CASSFGGTADTQYF; J gene: TRBJ2-3; V gene: TRBV7-2; clone size: NA; D gene: NA
CDR3 DNA: TGTGCCTGGGGGACAGTGGGCTACGAGCAGTACTTC; CDR3 protein: CAWGTVGYEQYF; J gene: TRBJ2-7; V gene: TRBV30; clone size: NA; D gene: TRBD1
CDR3 DNA: TGTGCCAGCAGCCGACGCGGGGGCACTGAAGCTTTCTTT; CDR3 protein: CASSRRGGTEAFF; J gene: TRBJ1-1; V gene: TRBV7-2; clone size: many; D gene: NA
CDR3 DNA: TGTGCCAGCAGTTTATGGGCAGGGGAGTACCAAGAGACCCAGTACTTC; CDR3 protein: CASSLWAGEYQETQYF; J gene: TRBJ2-5; V gene: TRBV27; clone size: many; D gene: NA
CDR3 DNA: TGTGCCAGCAGCCGCGGGACAATCAACGTCCTGACTTTC; CDR3 protein: CASSRGTINVLTF; J gene: TRBJ2-6; V gene: TRBV3-1; clone size: many; D gene: NA
CDR3 DNA: TGTGCCACCAGCAGAGATTCCGTACTAGCGGGACCAAGGTGGGGCATTCAGTACTTC; CDR3 protein: CATSRDSVLAGPRWGIQYF; J gene: TRBJ2-4; V gene: TRBV15; clone size: many; D gene: TRBD2
CDR3 DNA: TGTGCCAGCAGCGTAAGCGGGGGGGCCGGAGAGACCCAGTACTTC; CDR3 protein: CASSVSGGAGETQYF; J gene: TRBJ2-5; V gene: TRBV9; clone size: NA; D gene: TRBD2
CDR3 DNA: TGTGCCAGCAGCTTAATTACGGGGGGCCACCAAGAGACCCAGTACTTC; CDR3 protein: CASSLITGGHQETQYF; J gene: TRBJ2-5; V gene: TRBV11-2; clone size: few; D gene: NA
CDR3 DNA: TGCAGTGCCCGGGACAGCTCGAACACTGAAGCTTTCTTT; CDR3 protein: CSARDSSNTEAFF; J gene: TRBJ1-1; V gene: TRBV20-1; clone size: NA; D gene: TRBD1
CDR3 DNA: TGCAGTGCTACCGAGACAGGGGACAATGAGCAGTTCTTC; CDR3 protein: CSATETGDNEQFF; J gene: TRBJ2-1; V gene: TRBV20-1; clone size: many; D gene: TRBD1